What follows are 32 T cell receptor beta chains derived from one specimen sequenced in a study of blood T cell repertoires in COVID-19. Produced via immunoSEQ multiplex PCR; TCRdb's table is partial and in-frame only. Among 250,000 to 300,000 clones listed, about nine tenths were seen once. Sequenced material: PBMCs or T cells enriched from blood (not recorded which). These receptors were obtained from a woman aged 40 to 50 who had recovered from COVID-19.

This chain joins TRBV5-1 and TRBJ1-2; 7 bases align to TRBD1. In germline, CDR1 is SGHRS, CDR2 YFSETQ. The CDR3 loop spans 14 amino acids. V shed 4 bases, J shed 8 bases, and the junction held 11 bases outside the gene matches. CDR3 loop: CASSQDRQGSGYTF. The DNA of the CDR3 is TGCGCCAGCAGCCAAGACCGACAGGGTTCGGGCTACACCTTC.

The sample holds one count of this clone. The J gene is TRBJ2-3, the V gene TRBV7-9; the D is unclear. The CDR3 is 14 residues long. The germline CDR1 and CDR2 sequences are SEHNR and FQNEAQ (reference sequence). V was clipped by 5 bases and J by 0 bases, with 9 bases between them. CDR3 sequence: CASSPGLSTDTQYF. CDR3 coding DNA: TGTGCCAGCAGCCCCGGGTTAAGCACAGATACGCAGTATTTT.

This clone has a handful of counts. The rearrangement links TRBV3-1 (or the pseudogene TRBV3-2) to TRBJ1-2; D call uncertain. The CDR3 covers 15 residues. Germline CDR1 and CDR2: LGHDT and YNNKEL (reference sequence). V lost 0 bases to trimming and J lost 1 base, with 9 bases between them. The DNA of the CDR3 is TGTGCCAGCAGCCAAGATTTGGGCTTTAACTATGGCTACACCTTC. This encodes CASSQDLGFNYGYTF.

This rearrangement joins TRBV30 to TRBJ1-4; 7 bases align to TRBD1. The germline gives CDR1 GTSNPN, CDR2 SVGIG (reference sequence). V shed 3 bases, J shed 3 bases, and the junction held 7 bases outside the gene matches. This CDR3 has 15 amino acids. The DNA of the CDR3 is TGTGCCTGGAGCCCTGACAGGGTTGCTAATGAAAAACTGTTTTTT. This gives the protein CAWSPDRVANEKLFF.

The chain is built from TRBV30 and TRBJ2-5, with D maybe TRBD2 (10 bases). The CDR3 has 18 amino acids. Germline CDR1 is GTSNPN and CDR2 is SVGIG (reference sequence). Trimming removed 2 bases from V and 5 bases from J, with 27 bases in between. DNA for the CDR3: TGTGCCTGGAGTCGGACAGGGGCGGCTAGCGGGGGTCATGAGACCCAGTACTTC. It encodes CAWSRTGAASGGHETQYF.

The CDR3 is CASSLFRVGGDEQFF. The CDR3 nucleotides read TGTGCCAGCAGCTTATTTCGGGTAGGGGGGGATGAGCAGTTCTTC. The V call is TRBV7-2, the J call TRBJ2-1; D may be TRBD2 (7 bases). Per the germline V gene, CDR1 is SGHTA and CDR2 is FQGNSA. V lost 2 bases, J lost 8 bases, and 16 bases lay in between. This CDR3 spans 15 amino acids.

The genes are TRBV4-2 and TRBJ2-2; tentative D call: TRBD1 (5 bases). CDR1 LGHNA and CDR2 YNFKEQ come from the germline V gene. V was shortened by 4 bases and J by 8 bases, with 14 bases between the two germline ends. This CDR3 has 14 residues. The CDR3 nucleotides read TGTGCCAGCAGCCCCGGACATCCCGGAGGGGAGCTGTTTTTT. Protein: CASSPGHPGGELFF.

V is TRBV4-1 and J is TRBJ2-2; 11 nucleotides match TRBD1. The CDR3 is 16 amino acids. V dropped 4 bases and J dropped 6; count of bases not matched to a gene: 7. Germline V gene data show CDR1 as MGHRA and CDR2 as YSYEKL. The CDR3 protein is CASSPLGQGVSGELFF. The CDR3 nucleotides are TGCGCCAGCAGCCCACTGGGACAGGGGGTTTCCGGGGAGCTGTTTTTT.

The chain joins TRBV7-2 to TRBJ2-1; D is unresolved. The V end lost 5 bases, the J end lost 4 bases, and 18 bases lay between the germline ends. Germline V gene data show CDR1 as SGHTA and CDR2 as FQGNSA. The CDR3 is made up of 16 amino acids. In DNA, the CDR3 is TGTGCCAGCAGCCAAAATAGCCGGAAGATTTACAATGAGCAGTTCTTC. Its translation is CASSQNSRKIYNEQFF.

This clone was recorded once. The chain joins TRBV30 to TRBJ1-4; 10 bases line up with TRBD1. The V segment lost 4 bases and the J segment 6 bases; nucleotides outside the gene matches: 8. This CDR3 comprises 15 residues. Germline CDR1 is GTSNPN and CDR2 is SVGIG (reference sequence). The CDR3 is CAWTNGQGEYEKLFF. The CDR3 DNA is TGTGCCTGGACCAATGGACAGGGGGAATATGAAAAACTGTTTTTT.

CDR3 sequence: CASSLDPLGTVNSRGNTIYF. In nucleotides, the CDR3 is TGCGCCAGCAGCTTGGATCCGTTGGGGACAGTCAATTCAAGGGGAAACACCATATATTTT. The chain is built from TRBV5-1 and TRBJ1-3; TRBD1 agrees at 7 bases. CDR1 SGHRS and CDR2 YFSETQ come from the germline V gene. The V segment lost 0 bases and the J segment 4 bases; nucleotides outside the gene matches: 19. This CDR3 has 20 amino acids.

The chain has TRBV5-1 and TRBJ2-1, with 12 bases identical to TRBD2. The CDR3 runs 15 residues. V trimming: 4 bases; J trimming: 6 bases; junction bases outside the gene matches: 5. Germline CDR1 and CDR2: SGHRS and YFSETQ. CDR3 in amino acids: CASSHGLAGPNEQFF. The CDR3 nucleotides are TGCGCCAGCAGCCATGGACTAGCGGGGCCCAATGAGCAGTTCTTC.

J is TRBJ2-2 and V is TRBV9, with 9 bases aligning to TRBD2. Per germline, CDR1 SGDLS and CDR2 YYNGEE. This CDR3 contains 16 residues. V gave up 3 bases and J gave up 2 bases; unmatched junction bases: 5. CDR3 sequence: CASSARLAGNTGELFF. CDR3 sequence (DNA): TGTGCCAGCAGCGCCCGGCTAGCGGGAAACACCGGGGAGCTGTTTTTT.

The rearrangement uses TRBV6-1 and TRBJ1-4, with D perhaps matching TRBD1 (6 bases). Germline loops: CDR1 MNHNS, CDR2 SASEGT. The V gene lost 1 base and the J gene lost 2 bases, with 8 bases spanning the gap. CDR3 length equals 15 residues. This CDR3 reads CASSEDRGTNEKLFF. The CDR3 region has the DNA TGTGCCAGCAGTGAAGATAGGGGGACTAATGAAAAACTGTTTTTT.

This clone has just one count. The CDR3 reads CASSLNYRGGLNTGELFF. The CDR3 coding sequence is TGCGCCAGCAGCTTAAACTACAGGGGGGGTCTGAACACCGGGGAGCTGTTTTTT. The genes are TRBV5-1 and TRBJ2-2, with a possible D match to TRBD1 (8 bases). The germline CDR1 and CDR2 sequences are SGHRS and YFSETQ. The germline V and J ends were trimmed by 2 bases and 1 base, with 18 bases remaining between them. The CDR3 contains 18 residues.

This chain uses TRBV3-1 (or the pseudogene TRBV3-2) with TRBJ1-4; weak D call: TRBD1 (5 bases). The CDR3 contains 13 residues. From germline, CDR1 is LGHDT and CDR2 YNNKEL (reference sequence). The V end was cut by 4 bases, the J end by 5 bases, with 8 bases between. The CDR3 spells CASSLGGNEKLFF. In nucleotides, the CDR3 is TGTGCCAGCAGCCTCGGGGGAAATGAAAAACTGTTTTTT.

Remarks on this clone: The sample contains more than one DNA sequence encoding this CDR3. The chain combines TRBV7-9 with TRBJ1-1, with D uncertain. V lost 1 base and J lost 5, with 8 bases in between. CDR1 SEHNR and CDR2 FQNEAQ come from the germline V gene (reference sequence). The CDR3 is made up of 13 amino acids. The CDR3 is CASSLVAGTEAFF. As DNA, the CDR3 is TGTGCCAGCAGCTTAGTAGCCGGAACTGAAGCTTTCTTT.

CDR3 bases: TGTGCCACACAGCGAAGGGGGCATTCGAACACTGAAGCTTTCTTT. It codes for CATQRRGHSNTEAFF. The rearrangement joins TRBV2 to TRBJ1-1; TRBD1 aligns across 7 bases. The CDR3 extends over 15 amino acids. V lost 10 bases, J lost 1 base, and 12 bases stayed unmatched. In germline, CDR1 is SNHLY, CDR2 FYNNEI.

The gene calls are TRBV7-3 and TRBJ2-3, with 7 positions matching TRBD2. Losses at the gene ends were 3 bases for V and 1 base for J; bases not matched to a gene: 4. This CDR3 is built from 15 residues. CDR1 and CDR2 from the germline V gene are SGHTA and FQGTGA. This CDR3 reads CASSFASGGTDTQYF. DNA of the CDR3: TGTGCCAGCAGCTTTGCGAGCGGGGGCACAGATACGCAGTATTTT. Supplemented by reference TRBV7-3 and TRBJ2-3, the full variable domain reads GAGVSQTPSNKVTEKGKYVELRCDPISGHTALYWYRQSLGQGPEFLIYFQGTGAADDSGLPNDRFFAVRPEGSVSTLKIQRTERGDSAVYLCASSFASGGTDTQYFGPGTRLTVL.

The V call is TRBV11-1, the J call TRBJ1-1, with 12 bases fitting TRBD1. CDR3 size: 15 residues. The J segment lost 7 bases and the V segment lost 8 bases, leaving 11 bases of the junction unmatched. The germline CDR1 and CDR2 sequences are SGHAT and FQDESV (reference sequence). CDR3 bases: TGTGCCAGCTCACACGGGACAGGGGGCGTAGGTGAAGCTTTCTTT. It encodes CASSHGTGGVGEAFF.

The chain recombines TRBV21-1 with TRBJ2-5; the table's D call TRBD2 went unverified against the DNA. TRBV21-1 is marked as a pseudogene. The CDR3 covers 18 residues. CDR3 amino acids: CASSRGLAGGLIQETQYF. For the CDR3, the DNA is TGTGCCAGCAGCAGGGGACTAGCGGGAGGACTAATCCAAGAGACCCAGTACTTC.

The gene calls are TRBV18 and TRBJ2-1, with 7 bases lining up with TRBD2. The CDR3 runs 15 residues. Per the germline V gene, CDR1 is KGHSH and CDR2 is LQKENI. V trimming: 2 bases; J trimming: 8 bases; junction bases outside the gene matches: 9. This chain's CDR3 is CASSPGAGRADEQFF. The DNA for the CDR3 is TGTGCCAGCTCACCAGGAGCGGGGAGGGCCGATGAGCAGTTCTTC.

The rearrangement uses TRBV3-1 (or the pseudogene TRBV3-2) and TRBJ1-4, with a tentative D call TRBD1 (5 bases). This CDR3 region has 14 residues. The V end lost 2 bases, the J end lost 8 bases, and 12 bases lay between the germline ends. The germline V gene has CDR1 LGHDT and CDR2 YNNKEL (reference sequence). The CDR3 region has the DNA TGTGCCAGCAGCCAAAGTACTCGGGGGGAAAAACTGTTTTTT. It translates to CASSQSTRGEKLFF.

The chain recombines TRBV2 with TRBJ1-4; 10 positions match TRBD1. V was clipped by 5 bases and J by 5 bases; unmatched bases: 8. The germline CDR1 and CDR2 sequences are SNHLY and FYNNEI. The CDR3 length is 16 residues. The CDR3 spells CASSPLRTGGNEKLFF. The CDR3 nucleotides read TGTGCCAGCAGTCCCTTACGGACAGGGGGGAATGAAAAACTGTTTTTT.

This rearrangement joins TRBV5-1 to TRBJ1-3; possibly TRBD1 for D (6 bases). V gave up 4 bases and J gave up 2 bases, with 7 bases separating them. The CDR3 length is 13 residues. Germline assignment: CDR1 SGHRS and CDR2 YFSETQ. Written as DNA, the CDR3 is TGCGCCAGCAGCGAGGGGGCTGGAAACACCATATATTTT. Its translation: CASSEGAGNTIYF.

The rearrangement joins TRBV19 to TRBJ1-5; 10 bases map to TRBD1. V lost 3 bases to trimming and J lost 2 bases; unmatched junction nucleotides: 10. CDR1 is LNHDA, CDR2 SQIVND, per germline (reference sequence). This CDR3 is built from 18 residues. In DNA, the CDR3 is TGTGCCAGTAGTATTCTCCCGGGACAGGGGAAGGGCAATCAGCCCCAGCATTTT. The encoded protein is CASSILPGQGKGNQPQHF.

V is TRBV6-2 or TRBV6-3 and J is TRBJ2-1; 8 bases are a match to TRBD2. From germline, CDR1 is MNHEY and CDR2 SVGEGT. Trimming took 5 bases from V and 4 from J; bases not matched to a gene: 10. The CDR3 runs to 16 residues. CDR3 nucleotide sequence: TGTGCCAGCAGTAAAACCGGGACTAGGGGTTACAATGAGCAGTTCTTC. This codes for CASSKTGTRGYNEQFF.

This chain uses TRBV5-1 with TRBJ2-2; 9 bases are a match to TRBD1. This CDR3 spans 16 amino acids. Trimming cost V 4 bases and J 0 bases; bases outside gene matches: 4. CDR1 is SGHRS and CDR2 is YFSETQ in the germline V gene. The CDR3 is CASSGRQGANTGELFF. The CDR3 DNA reads as TGCGCCAGCAGCGGAAGACAGGGGGCGAACACCGGGGAGCTGTTTTTT. Using reference TRBV5-1 and TRBJ2-2 for the parts outside the CDR3, the full variable domain is KAGVTQTPRYLIKTRGQQVTLSCSPISGHRSVSWYQQTPGQGLQFLFEYFSETQRNKGNFPGRFSGRQFSNSRSEMNVSTLELGDSALYLCASSGRQGANTGELFFGEGSRLTVL.

This clone was observed a handful of times. The rearrangement uses TRBV20-1 and TRBJ2-7; D might be TRBD2 (5 bases). The V gene lost 3 bases and the J gene lost 7 bases, with 19 bases spanning the gap. Germline loops: CDR1 DFQATT, CDR2 SNEGSKA (reference sequence). The CDR3 length is 14 residues. The CDR3 coding sequence is TGCAGTGCTAGTCCACTAGATCGTGCGACTGAGCAGTACTTC. Residues: CSASPLDRATEQYF.

The chain is built from TRBV11-2 and TRBJ2-5; D ambiguous. From germline, CDR1 is SGHAT and CDR2 FQNNGV. The length of the CDR3 is 13 residues. V lost 3 bases, J lost 2 bases, and 7 bases lay in between. The CDR3: CASSFSVQETQYF. CDR3 bases: TGTGCCAGCAGCTTTTCCGTACAAGAGACCCAGTACTTC.

The chain couples TRBV10-3 to TRBJ1-1; D remains ambiguous. Germline lookup yields CDR1 ENHRY and CDR2 SYGVKD. Trimming took 6 bases from V and 0 from J, leaving 11 bases between them. This CDR3 contains 14 residues. The CDR3 DNA reads TGTGCCATCAGAGACCAGACTATGAACACTGAAGCTTTCTTT. Translating gives CAIRDQTMNTEAFF.

This chain joins TRBV11-2 and TRBJ1-1; 9 bases match TRBD1. CDR1 is SGHAT and CDR2 is FQNNGV in the germline V gene. This CDR3 has 13 residues. With 3 bases clipped from V and 10 bases from J, the junction kept 6 bases outside the gene matches. The chain's CDR3 is CASSFLGQGGAFF. The CDR3 DNA reads as TGTGCCAGCAGCTTTTTGGGACAGGGAGGAGCTTTCTTT.